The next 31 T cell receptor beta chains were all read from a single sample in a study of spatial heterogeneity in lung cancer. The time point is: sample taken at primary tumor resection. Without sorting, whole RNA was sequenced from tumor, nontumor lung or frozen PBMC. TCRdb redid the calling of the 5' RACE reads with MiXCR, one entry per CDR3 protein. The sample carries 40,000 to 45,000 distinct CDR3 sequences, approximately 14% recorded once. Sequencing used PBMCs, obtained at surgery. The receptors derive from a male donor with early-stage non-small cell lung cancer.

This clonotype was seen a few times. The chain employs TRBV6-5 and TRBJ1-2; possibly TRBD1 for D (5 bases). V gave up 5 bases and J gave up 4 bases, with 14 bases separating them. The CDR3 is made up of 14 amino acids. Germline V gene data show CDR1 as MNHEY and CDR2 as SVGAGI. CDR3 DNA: TGTGCCAGCAGTCCGGGCCGGGGACCCTATGGCTACACCTTC. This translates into CASSPGRGPYGYTF.

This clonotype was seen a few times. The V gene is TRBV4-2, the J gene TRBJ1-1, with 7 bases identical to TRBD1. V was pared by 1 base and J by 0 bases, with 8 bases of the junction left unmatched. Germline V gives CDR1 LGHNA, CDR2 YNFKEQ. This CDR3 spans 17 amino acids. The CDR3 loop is CASSQGYGTAMNTEAFF. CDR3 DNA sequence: TGTGCCAGCAGCCAAGGATACGGGACAGCCATGAACACTGAAGCTTTCTTT.

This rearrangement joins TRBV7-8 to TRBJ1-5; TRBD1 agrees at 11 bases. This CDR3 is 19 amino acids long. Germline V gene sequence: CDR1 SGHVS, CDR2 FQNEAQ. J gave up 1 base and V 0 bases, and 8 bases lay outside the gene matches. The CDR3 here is CASSLAGTGGSRSNQPQHF. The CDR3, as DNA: TGTGCCAGCAGCTTAGCCGGGACAGGGGGAAGTAGGAGCAATCAGCCCCAGCATTTT.

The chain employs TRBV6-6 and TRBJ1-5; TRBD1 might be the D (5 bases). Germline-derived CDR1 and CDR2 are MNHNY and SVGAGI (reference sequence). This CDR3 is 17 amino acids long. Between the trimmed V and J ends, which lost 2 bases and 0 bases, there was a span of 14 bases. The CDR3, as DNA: TGTGCCAGCAGTTACACGGCAGGGAGTGGTAGCAATCAGCCCCAGCATTTT. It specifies CASSYTAGSGSNQPQHF.

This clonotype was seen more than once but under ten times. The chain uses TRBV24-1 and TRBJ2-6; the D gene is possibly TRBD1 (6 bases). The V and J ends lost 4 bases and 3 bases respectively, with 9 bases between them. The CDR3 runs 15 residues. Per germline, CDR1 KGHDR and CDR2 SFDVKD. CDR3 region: CATSENRDGANVLTF. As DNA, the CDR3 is TGTGCCACCAGTGAGAACAGGGATGGGGCCAACGTCCTGACTTTC.

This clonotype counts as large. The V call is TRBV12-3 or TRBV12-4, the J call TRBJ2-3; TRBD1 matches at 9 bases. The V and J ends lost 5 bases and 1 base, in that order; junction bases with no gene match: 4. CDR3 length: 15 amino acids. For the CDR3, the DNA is TGTGCCAGCAGTCCACGGGACAGGGGCACAGATACGCAGTATTTT. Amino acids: CASSPRDRGTDTQYF.

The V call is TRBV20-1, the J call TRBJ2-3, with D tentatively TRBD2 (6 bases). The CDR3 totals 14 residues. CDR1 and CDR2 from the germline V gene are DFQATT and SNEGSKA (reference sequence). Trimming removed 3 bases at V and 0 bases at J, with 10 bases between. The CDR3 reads CSARRGASTDTQYF. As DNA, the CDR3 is TGCAGTGCTAGGCGGGGCGCTAGCACAGATACGCAGTATTTT.

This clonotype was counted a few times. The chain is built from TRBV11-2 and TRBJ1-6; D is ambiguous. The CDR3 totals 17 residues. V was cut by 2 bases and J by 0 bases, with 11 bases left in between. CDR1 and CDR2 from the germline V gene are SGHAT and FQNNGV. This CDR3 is CASSLLGLFSYNSPLHF. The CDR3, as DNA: TGTGCCAGCAGCTTATTAGGACTGTTCTCCTATAATTCACCCCTCCACTTT.

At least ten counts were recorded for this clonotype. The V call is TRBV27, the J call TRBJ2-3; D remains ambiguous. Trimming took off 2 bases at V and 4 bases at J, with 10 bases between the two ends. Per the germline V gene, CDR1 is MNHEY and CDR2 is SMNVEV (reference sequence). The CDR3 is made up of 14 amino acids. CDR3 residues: CASSLGRPPDTQYF. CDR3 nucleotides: TGTGCCAGCAGTTTAGGTAGACCCCCAGATACGCAGTATTTT.

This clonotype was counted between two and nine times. The CDR3 DNA is TGTGCCAGCAGCTTAGGAGGGACAGGGGGCAGGAGAGGCACTGAAGCTTTCTTT. The encoded protein is CASSLGGTGGRRGTEAFF. The chain couples TRBV7-9 to TRBJ1-1; TRBD1 agrees at 12 bases. The CDR3 runs to 18 residues. V shed 1 base and J 4 bases; nucleotides not matched to a gene: 10. CDR1 is SEHNR, CDR2 FQNEAQ, per germline (reference sequence).

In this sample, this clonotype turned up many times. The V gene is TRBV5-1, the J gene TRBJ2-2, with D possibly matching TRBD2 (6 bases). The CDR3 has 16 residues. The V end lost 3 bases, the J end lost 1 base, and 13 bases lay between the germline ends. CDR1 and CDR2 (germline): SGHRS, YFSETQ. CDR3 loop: CASSYSGTGNTGELFF. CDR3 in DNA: TGCGCCAGCAGCTATTCCGGGACTGGGAACACCGGGGAGCTGTTTTTT.

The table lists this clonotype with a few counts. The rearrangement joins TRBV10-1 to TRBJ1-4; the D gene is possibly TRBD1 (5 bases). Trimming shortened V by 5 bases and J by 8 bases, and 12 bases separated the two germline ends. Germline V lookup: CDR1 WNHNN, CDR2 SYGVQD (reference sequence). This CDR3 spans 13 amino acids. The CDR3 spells CASSLDRDEKLFF. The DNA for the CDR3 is TGCGCCAGCAGTTTGGACCGGGACGAAAAACTGTTTTTT.

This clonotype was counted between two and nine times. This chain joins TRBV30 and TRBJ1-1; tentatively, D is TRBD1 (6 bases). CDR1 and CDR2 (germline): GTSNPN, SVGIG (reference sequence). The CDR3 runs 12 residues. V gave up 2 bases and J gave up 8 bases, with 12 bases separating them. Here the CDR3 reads CAWSLGGAEAFF. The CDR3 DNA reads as TGTGCCTGGAGTCTAGGGGGGGCCGAAGCTTTCTTT.

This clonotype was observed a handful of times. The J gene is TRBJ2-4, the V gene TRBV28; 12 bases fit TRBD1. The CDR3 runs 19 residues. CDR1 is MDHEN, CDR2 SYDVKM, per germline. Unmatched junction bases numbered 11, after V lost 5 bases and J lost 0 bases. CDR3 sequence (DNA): TGTGCCAGCAGTCTCCGGGACAGGGGGCGCGGTCCAGCCAAAAACATTCAGTACTTC. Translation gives CASSLRDRGRGPAKNIQYF.

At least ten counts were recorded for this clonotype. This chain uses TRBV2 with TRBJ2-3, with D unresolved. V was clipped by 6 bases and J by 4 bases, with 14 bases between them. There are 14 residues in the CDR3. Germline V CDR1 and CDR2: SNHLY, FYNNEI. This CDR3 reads CASRRRGGADTQYF. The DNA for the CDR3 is TGTGCCAGCAGGCGTCGCGGCGGCGCAGATACGCAGTATTTT. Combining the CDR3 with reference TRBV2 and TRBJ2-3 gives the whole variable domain EPEVTQTPSHQVTQMGQEVILRCVPISNHLYFYWYRQILGQKVEFLVSFYNNEISEKSEIFDDQFSVERPDGSNFTLKIRSTKLEDSAMYFCASRRRGGADTQYFGPGTRLTVL.

As DNA, the CDR3 is TGTGCCAGCAGCCCTGCGACAGGGTCCCCAGATACGCAGTATTTT. Encoded protein: CASSPATGSPDTQYF. This chain joins TRBV5-6 and TRBJ2-3; 7 bases match TRBD1. This CDR3 comprises 15 residues. Germline values: CDR1 SGHDT, CDR2 YYEEEE. V dropped 4 bases and J dropped 4; count of bases not matched to a gene: 9. The whole variable domain, filled in from reference TRBV5-6 and TRBJ2-3, reads DAGVTQSPTHLIKTRGQQVTLRCSPKSGHDTVSWYQQALGQGPQFIFQYYEEEERQRGNFPDRFSGHQFPNYSSELNVNALLLGDSALYLCASSPATGSPDTQYFGPGTRLTVL.

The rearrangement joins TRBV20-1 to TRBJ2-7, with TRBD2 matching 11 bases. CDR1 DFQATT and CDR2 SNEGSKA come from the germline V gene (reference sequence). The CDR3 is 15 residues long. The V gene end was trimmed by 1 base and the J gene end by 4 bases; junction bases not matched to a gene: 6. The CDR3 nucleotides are TGCAGTGCTAGAGCAATACTAGCGGGGGAATACGAGCAGTACTTC. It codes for CSARAILAGEYEQYF.

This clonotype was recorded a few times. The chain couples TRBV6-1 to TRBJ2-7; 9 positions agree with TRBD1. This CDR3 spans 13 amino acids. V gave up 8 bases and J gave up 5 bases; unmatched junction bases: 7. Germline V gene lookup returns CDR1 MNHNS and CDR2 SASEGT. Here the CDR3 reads CASYTGQGNEQYF. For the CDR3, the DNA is TGTGCCAGCTATACGGGACAGGGTAACGAGCAGTACTTC.

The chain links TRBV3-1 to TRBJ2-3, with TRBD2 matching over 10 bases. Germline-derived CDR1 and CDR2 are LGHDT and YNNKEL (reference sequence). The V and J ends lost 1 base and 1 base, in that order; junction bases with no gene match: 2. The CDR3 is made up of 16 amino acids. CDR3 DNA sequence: TGTGCCAGCAGCCAAGGGCTAGCGGGGGGCACAGATACGCAGTATTTT. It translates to CASSQGLAGGTDTQYF.

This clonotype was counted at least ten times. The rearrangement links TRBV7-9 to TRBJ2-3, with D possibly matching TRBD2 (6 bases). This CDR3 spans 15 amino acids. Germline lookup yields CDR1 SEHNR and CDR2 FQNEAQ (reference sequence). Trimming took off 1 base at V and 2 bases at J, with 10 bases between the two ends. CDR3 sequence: CASSLDEDYTDTQYF. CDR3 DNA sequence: TGTGCCAGCAGCTTAGACGAGGACTACACAGATACGCAGTATTTT.

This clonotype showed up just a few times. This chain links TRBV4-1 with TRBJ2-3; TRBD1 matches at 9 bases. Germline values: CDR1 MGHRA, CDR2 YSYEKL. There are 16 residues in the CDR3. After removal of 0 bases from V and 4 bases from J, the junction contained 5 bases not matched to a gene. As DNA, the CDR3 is TGCGCCAGCAGCCAAGATCACGGACAGGGGCCAGATACGCAGTATTTT. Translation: CASSQDHGQGPDTQYF.

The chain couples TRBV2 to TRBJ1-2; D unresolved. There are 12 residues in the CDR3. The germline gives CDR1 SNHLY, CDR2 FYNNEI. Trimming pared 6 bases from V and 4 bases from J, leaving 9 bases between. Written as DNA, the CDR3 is TGTGCCAGCAGGGGTCAGTTCTATGGCTACACCTTC. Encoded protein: CASRGQFYGYTF.

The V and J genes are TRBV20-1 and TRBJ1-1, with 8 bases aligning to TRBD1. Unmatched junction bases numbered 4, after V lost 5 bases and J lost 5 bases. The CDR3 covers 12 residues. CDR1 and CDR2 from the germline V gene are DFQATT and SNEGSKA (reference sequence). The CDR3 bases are TGCAGTGCTGGACAGGGCTCAACTGAAGCTTTCTTT. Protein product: CSAGQGSTEAFF.

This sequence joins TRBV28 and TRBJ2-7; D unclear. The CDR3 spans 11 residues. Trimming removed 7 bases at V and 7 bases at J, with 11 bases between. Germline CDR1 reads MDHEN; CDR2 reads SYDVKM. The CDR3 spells CASNLGWEQYF. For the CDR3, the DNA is TGTGCCAGCAATTTGGGGTGGGAGCAGTACTTC.

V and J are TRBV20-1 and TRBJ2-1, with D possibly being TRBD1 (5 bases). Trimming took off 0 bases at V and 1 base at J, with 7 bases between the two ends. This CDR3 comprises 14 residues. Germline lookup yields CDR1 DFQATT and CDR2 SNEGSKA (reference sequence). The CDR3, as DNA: TGCAGTGCTAGAGATGGGGCTTCCTACAATGAGCAGTTCTTC. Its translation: CSARDGASYNEQFF.

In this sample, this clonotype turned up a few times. The CDR3 loop reads CASSPYDRGSTGELFF. The CDR3 coding sequence is TGTGCCAGCAGCCCCTACGACAGGGGAAGCACCGGGGAGCTGTTTTTT. The chain recombines TRBV9 with TRBJ2-2; TRBD1 agrees at 8 bases. V dropped 4 bases and J dropped 4; count of bases not matched to a gene: 9. The germline gives CDR1 SGDLS, CDR2 YYNGEE. The CDR3 extends over 16 amino acids.

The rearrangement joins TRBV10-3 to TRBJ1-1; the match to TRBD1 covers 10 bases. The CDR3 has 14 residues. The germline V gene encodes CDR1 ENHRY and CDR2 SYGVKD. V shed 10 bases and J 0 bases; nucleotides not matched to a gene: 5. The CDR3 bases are TGTGCCAGCTGGACAGGGGGGATGAACACTGAAGCTTTCTTT. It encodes CASWTGGMNTEAFF.

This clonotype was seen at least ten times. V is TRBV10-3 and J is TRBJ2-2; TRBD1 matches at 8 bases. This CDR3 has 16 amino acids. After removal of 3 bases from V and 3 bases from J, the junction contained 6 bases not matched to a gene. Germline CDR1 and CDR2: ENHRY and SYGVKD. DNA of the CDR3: TGTGCCATCAGTGACCTCAGGGGGCGCGACACCGGGGAGCTGTTTTTT. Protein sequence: CAISDLRGRDTGELFF.

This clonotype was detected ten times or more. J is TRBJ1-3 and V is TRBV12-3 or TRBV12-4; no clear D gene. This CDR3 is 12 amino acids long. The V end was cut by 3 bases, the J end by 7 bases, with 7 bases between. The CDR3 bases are TGTGCCAGCAGTTTGGAAGGGAACACCATATATTTT. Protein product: CASSLEGNTIYF.

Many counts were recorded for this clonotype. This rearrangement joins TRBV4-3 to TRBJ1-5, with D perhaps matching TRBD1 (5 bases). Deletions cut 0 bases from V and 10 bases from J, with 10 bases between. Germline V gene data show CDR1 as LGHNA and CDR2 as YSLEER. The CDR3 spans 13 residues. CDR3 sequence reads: CASSQEMGLPQHF. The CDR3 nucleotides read TGCGCCAGCAGCCAAGAAATGGGGCTCCCCCAGCATTTT.

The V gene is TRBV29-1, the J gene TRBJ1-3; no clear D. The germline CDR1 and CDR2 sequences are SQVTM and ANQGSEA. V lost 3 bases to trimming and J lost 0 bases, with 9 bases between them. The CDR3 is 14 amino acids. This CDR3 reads CSVDPYSSGNTIYF. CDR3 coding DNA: TGCAGCGTTGACCCTTACAGCTCTGGAAACACCATATATTTT.